A single TCR beta chain is shown here with its context. The germline V gene encodes CDR1 SGHTS and CDR2 YDEGEE. This CDR3 is built from 14 residues. The germline V and J ends were trimmed by 1 base and 7 bases, with 9 bases remaining between them. 60 Vbeta and 13 Jbeta primers were used in PCR. The protocol was immunoSEQ multiplex PCR, while the TCRdb copy is restricted to in-frame clones and leaves out a portion. Among 85,000 to 130,000 clones listed, 60% to 85% were seen once. The data are from a study of cytomegalovirus exposure and HLA in healthy donors. The rearrangement uses TRBV5-8 and TRBJ1-6, with a weak D call TRBD1 (6 bases). The sequence was obtained from a woman between 18 and 29 years old in good health and CMV-seropositive. Material for sequencing was PBMCs. The CDR3 DNA is TGTGCCAGCAGCTTGAGGGACAACAATTCACCCCTCCACTTT. This gives the protein CASSLRDNNSPLHF.